This entry is about one T cell receptor (beta chain). No antigen is known for it. The data stem from a study of shared clonotypes between healthy human individuals. Turning to the study itself: Used for every donor were three CD4 naive, three CD4 memory, two CD8 naive and one CD8 memory plate.

The CDR3 has 17 amino acids. CDR1 is LGHNA and CDR2 is YSLEER in the germline V gene. V dropped 0 bases and J dropped 3; count of bases not matched to a gene: 3. Assay used: immunoSEQ multiplex PCR; TCRdb lists only in-frame clones, some missing. The data show roughly 600,000 clones, 95% to 98% seen once. General observations from the study: Even with large depth, rarefaction showed that sorted-subset sequencing was incomplete.

CD8 cells classed as naive were CD45RO-negative and positively selected for CCR7, excluding terminally differentiated effector memory CD45RA+ cells. Every donor was a Caucasian adult from Nashville, Tennessee. The TCR was taken from a man aged 30-40 years in good health. V gene TRBV4-3 combines with J gene TRBJ2-1; TRBD2 agrees at 12 bases. Sequencing was performed on naive CD8+ T cells sorted from blood. CDR3 sequence reads: CASSQETSGSVYNEQFF. CDR3 DNA: TGCGCCAGCAGCCAAGAGACTAGCGGGAGTGTCTACAATGAGCAGTTCTTC.